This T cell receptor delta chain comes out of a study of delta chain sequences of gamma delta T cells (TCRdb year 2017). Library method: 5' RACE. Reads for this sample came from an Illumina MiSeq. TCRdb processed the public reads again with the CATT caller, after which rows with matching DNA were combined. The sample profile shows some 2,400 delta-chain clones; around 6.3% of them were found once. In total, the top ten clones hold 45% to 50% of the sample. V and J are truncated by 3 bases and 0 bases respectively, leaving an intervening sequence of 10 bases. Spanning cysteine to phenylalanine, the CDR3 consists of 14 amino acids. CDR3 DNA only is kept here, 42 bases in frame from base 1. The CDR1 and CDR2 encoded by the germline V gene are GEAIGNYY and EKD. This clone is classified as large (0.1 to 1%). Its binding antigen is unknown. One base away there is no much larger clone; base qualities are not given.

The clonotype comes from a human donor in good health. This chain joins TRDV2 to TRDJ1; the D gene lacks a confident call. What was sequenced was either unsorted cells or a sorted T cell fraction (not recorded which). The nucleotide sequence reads TGTGCCTGTGACCCAATAAACTACACCGATAAACTCATCTTT. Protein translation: CACDPINYTDKLIF.